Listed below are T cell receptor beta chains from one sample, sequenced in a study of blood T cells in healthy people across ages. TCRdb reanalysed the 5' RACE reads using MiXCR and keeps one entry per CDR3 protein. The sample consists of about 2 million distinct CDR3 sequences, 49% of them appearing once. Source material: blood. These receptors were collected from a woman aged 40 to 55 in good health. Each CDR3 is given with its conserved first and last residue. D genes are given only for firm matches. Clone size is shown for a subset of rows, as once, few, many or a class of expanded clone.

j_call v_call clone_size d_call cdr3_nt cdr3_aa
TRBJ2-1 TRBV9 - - TGTGCCAGCAGCGTAGAGGCAGGGAGAAATGAGCAGTTCTTC CASSVEAGRNEQFF
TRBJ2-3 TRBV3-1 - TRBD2 TGTGCCAGCAGCCAAGAAGGTGGCGGGGGGGCCGGCGATACGCAGTATTTT CASSQEGGGGAGDTQYF
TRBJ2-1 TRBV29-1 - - TGCAGCGTGACCGGGACTTTCAATGAGCAGTTCTTC CSVTGTFNEQFF
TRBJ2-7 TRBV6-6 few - TGTGCCAGCAGTTCCAGCAGGGGAAACGAGCAGTACTTC CASSSSRGNEQYF
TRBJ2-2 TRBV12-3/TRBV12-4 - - TGTGCCAGCAGTTTAGGAGGGAACGGAGGGGAGCTGTTTTTT CASSLGGNGGELFF
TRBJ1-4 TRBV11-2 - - TGTGCCAGCGGCCCAGGTTGGACTAATGAAAAACTGTTTTTT CASGPGWTNEKLFF
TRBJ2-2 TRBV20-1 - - TGCAGTGCCAAGACAGGCGGGGACACCGGGGAGCTGTTTTTT CSAKTGGDTGELFF
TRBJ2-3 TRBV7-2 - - TGTGCCAGCAGCTTAGGAGGTAGCGGTTCTGGCACAGATACGCAGTATTTT CASSLGGSGSGTDTQYF
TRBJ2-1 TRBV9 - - TGTGCCAGCAGCGCCTCTGAGAACGAGGATGAGCAGTTCTTC CASSASENEDEQFF
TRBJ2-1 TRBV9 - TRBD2 TGTGCCAGCAGCCCATCCGGGACTAGCGGATACAATGAGCAGTTCTTC CASSPSGTSGYNEQFF
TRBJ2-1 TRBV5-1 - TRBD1 TGCGCCAGCAGCTTGGGAGGACAGGCGGGTGAGCAGTTCTTC CASSLGGQAGEQFF
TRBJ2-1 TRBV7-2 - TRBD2 TGTGCCAGCAGCCTAATAGCGGGGCCAGCCACATACAATGAGCAGTTCTTC CASSLIAGPATYNEQFF
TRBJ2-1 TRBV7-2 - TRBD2 TGTGCCAGCACCTGTGAGCGGGGGGTGTACAATGAGCAGTTCTTC CASTCERGVYNEQFF
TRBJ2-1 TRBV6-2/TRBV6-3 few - TGTGCCAGCAGTTGGGGGCCGCACAATGAGCAGTTCTTC CASSWGPHNEQFF
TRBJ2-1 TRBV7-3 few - TGTGCCAGCAGCTCTAACGGCTACAGCTCCTACAATGAGCAGTTCTTC CASSSNGYSSYNEQFF
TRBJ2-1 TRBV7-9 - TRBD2 TGTGCCAGCAGCTCCGCCTTAACGGGGGGGACTGAGCAGTTCTTC CASSSALTGGTEQFF
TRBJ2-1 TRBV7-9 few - TGTGCCAGCAGCTTCTCAATTGGAGGGAACAATGAGCAGTTCTTC CASSFSIGGNNEQFF
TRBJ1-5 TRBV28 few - TGTGCCAGCAGTTACAACAGTTCGCCCCAGCATTTT CASSYNSSPQHF
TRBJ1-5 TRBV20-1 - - TGCAGTGCTAGAGTTCGGGCGAGTCCACAGCCCCAGCATTTT CSARVRASPQPQHF
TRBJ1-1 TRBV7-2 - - TGTGCCAGCAGTTCCCAGGGGAATTTGAACACTGAAGCTTTCTTT CASSSQGNLNTEAFF
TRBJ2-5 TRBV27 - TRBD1 TGTGCCAGCAGCCCCGAGGGATGGTATGACAGGGCGACAGAGACCCAGTACTTC CASSPEGWYDRATETQYF
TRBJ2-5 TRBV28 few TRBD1 TGTGCCAGCAGGGTAACCGGGACAGGGGAGACCCAGTACTTC CASRVTGTGETQYF
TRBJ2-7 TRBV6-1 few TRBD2 TGTGCCAGCAGTGAACCAGCGGGAGGGCCCCCCTACGAGCAGTACTTC CASSEPAGGPPYEQYF
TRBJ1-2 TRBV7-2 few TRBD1 TGTGCCAGCAGCTCCCTCTCAGGGGGCGATAACTATGGCTACACCTTC CASSSLSGGDNYGYTF
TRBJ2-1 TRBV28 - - TGTGCCAGCAGTTCCAACCCCGGATTCGTTGAGCAGTTCTTC CASSSNPGFVEQFF